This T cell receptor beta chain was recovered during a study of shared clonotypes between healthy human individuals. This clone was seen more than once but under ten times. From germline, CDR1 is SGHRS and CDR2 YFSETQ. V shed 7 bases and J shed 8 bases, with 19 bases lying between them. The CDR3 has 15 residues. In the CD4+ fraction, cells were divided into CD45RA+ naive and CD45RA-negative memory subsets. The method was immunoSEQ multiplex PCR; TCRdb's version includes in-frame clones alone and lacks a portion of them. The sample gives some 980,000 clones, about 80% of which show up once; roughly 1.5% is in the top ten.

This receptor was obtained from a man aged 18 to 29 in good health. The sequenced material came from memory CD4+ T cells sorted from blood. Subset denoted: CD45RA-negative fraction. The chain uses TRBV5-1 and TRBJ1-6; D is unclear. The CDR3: CASSPTARGDSPLHF. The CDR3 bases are TGCGCCAGCTCCCCAACTGCCAGAGGCGATTCACCCCTCCACTTT.